This section outlines one T cell receptor beta chain sequence together with its context. The target antigen is unknown. These data belong to a study of T cell responses to AZD1222 COVID-19 vaccine. Study-wide context: Whether given at about 4 or about 12 weeks, second doses were pooled. Study-level findings and limits: Every sample of the repertoires postdated the peak T cell response.

Sequencing was performed with immunoSEQ multiplex PCR; in TCRdb, only in-frame clones are kept and a portion is missing. The sample consists of 85,000 to 100,000 clones, about 89% of them appearing once. Trimming cost V 4 bases and J 6 bases; bases outside gene matches: 9. CDR1 and CDR2 (germline): LNHNV, YYDKDF (reference sequence). The CDR3 is 15 residues long. The chain has TRBV15 and TRBJ2-7; 10 positions match TRBD1. The sequence came from an adult in good health. Sequenced material: peripheral blood, taken on day 0 of AZD1222 vaccination. CDR3 region: CATSKRRDRGSEQYF. For the CDR3, the DNA is TGTGCCACCAGCAAAAGGAGGGACAGGGGCTCCGAGCAGTACTTC.